Here is one T cell receptor (beta chain) with its context. The sample originates from a study of blood T cell repertoires in COVID-19. Overall study: The samples span acute and convalescent COVID-19 from the United States, Italy and Spain.

Allocation to cohorts depended on clinical history reported by the participants. V was pared by 5 bases and J by 0 bases, with 7 bases between. This CDR3 is 13 amino acids long. CDR1 is SGHAT and CDR2 is FQNNGV in the germline V gene. In the authors' methods: Amplified reference gene primers provided the basis for estimating nucleated cell counts. The repertoire was sequenced with immunoSEQ multiplex PCR; TCRdb's copy has only in-frame clones and lacks some. The V and J calls and clone size are taken from that table; D and trimming were inferred from the DNA. The sample contains 350,000 to 500,000 clones, about 88% of which appear only once.

Sequencing was done on a sample of PBMCs or T cells enriched from blood (not recorded which). The genes are TRBV11-2 and TRBJ1-2, with a tentative D call TRBD1 (5 bases). The clonotype originates from a woman aged 18-29 years who had been exposed to COVID-19. The CDR3 spells CASSPQANYGYTF. CDR3 DNA: TGTGCCAGCAGCCCACAGGCTAACTATGGCTACACCTTC.